The entry that follows covers one T cell receptor (beta chain) sequence. Repertoires were generated with immunoSEQ multiplex PCR, while TCRdb's copy carries only in-frame clones and drops some. The profile shows approximately 180,000 clones, approximately 90% of them singletons. These data originate in a study of T cell responses to AZD1222 COVID-19 vaccine. The germline gives CDR1 LNHDA, CDR2 SQIVND (reference sequence). The CDR3 sequence is 14 residues long. V shed 3 bases and J 7 bases; nucleotides not matched to a gene: 3. This clonotype was sampled from an adult who received the MenACWY meningococcal vaccine as a control. The rearrangement links TRBV19 to TRBJ2-2; 9 nucleotides match TRBD2. The material was peripheral blood, obtained 28 days after the second dose of the MenACWY control vaccine. The CDR3 DNA reads TGTGCCAGTAGTATTAGCGGGAGCGGCGGGGAGCTGTTTTTT. Amino acids: CASSISGSGGELFF. The full variable domain, rest sourced from reference TRBV19 and TRBJ2-2, is DGGITQSPKYLFRKEGQNVTLSCEQNLNHDAMYWYRQDPGQGLRLIYYSQIVNDFQKGDIAEGYSVSREKKESFPLTVTSAQKNPTAFYLCASSISGSGGELFFGEGSRLTVL.